This T cell receptor (beta chain) comes out of a study of CD8 T cells in Susac syndrome. Reverse transcription of about 0.45 to 1 ug RNA was carried out with random hexamers. TCRdb recomputed calls from the immunoSEQ multiplex PCR reads with MiXCR, one row per CDR3 protein. The sample contains 130,000 to 150,000 distinct CDR3 sequences, nearly 95% of which appear only once. Healthy donors were controls matched for age and sex. Negative isolation was used for CD8+ and CD4+ T cells, and FACS enrichment was applied to TEMRA cells. V gave up 0 bases and J gave up 6 bases, with 17 bases separating them. This CDR3 region has 16 residues. Germline lookup yields CDR1 LNHNV and CDR2 YYDKDF (reference sequence).

The rearrangement links TRBV15 to TRBJ1-1; perhaps TRBD1 as D (5 bases). Input material: CD8+ T cells from PBMCs. This clonotype was obtained from a human donor in good health. The CDR3 sequence: CATSRDHKGAGAEAFF. CDR3 DNA sequence: TGTGCCACCAGCAGAGATCATAAAGGGGCGGGGGCTGAAGCTTTCTTT.